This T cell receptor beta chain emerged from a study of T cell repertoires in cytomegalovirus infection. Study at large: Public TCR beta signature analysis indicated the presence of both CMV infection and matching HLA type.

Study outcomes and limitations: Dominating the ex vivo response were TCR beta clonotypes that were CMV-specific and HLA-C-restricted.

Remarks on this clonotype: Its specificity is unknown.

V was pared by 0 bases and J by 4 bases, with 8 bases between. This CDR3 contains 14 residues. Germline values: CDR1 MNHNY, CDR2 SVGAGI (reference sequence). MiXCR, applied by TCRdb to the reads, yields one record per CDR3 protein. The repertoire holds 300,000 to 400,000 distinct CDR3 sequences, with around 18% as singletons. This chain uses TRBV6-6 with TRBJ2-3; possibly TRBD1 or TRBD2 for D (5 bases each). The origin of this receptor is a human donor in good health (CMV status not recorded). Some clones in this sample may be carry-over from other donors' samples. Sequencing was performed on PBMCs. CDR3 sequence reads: CASSYSRGPDTQYF. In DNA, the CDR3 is TGTGCCAGCAGTTACTCGAGGGGCCCAGATACGCAGTATTTT.